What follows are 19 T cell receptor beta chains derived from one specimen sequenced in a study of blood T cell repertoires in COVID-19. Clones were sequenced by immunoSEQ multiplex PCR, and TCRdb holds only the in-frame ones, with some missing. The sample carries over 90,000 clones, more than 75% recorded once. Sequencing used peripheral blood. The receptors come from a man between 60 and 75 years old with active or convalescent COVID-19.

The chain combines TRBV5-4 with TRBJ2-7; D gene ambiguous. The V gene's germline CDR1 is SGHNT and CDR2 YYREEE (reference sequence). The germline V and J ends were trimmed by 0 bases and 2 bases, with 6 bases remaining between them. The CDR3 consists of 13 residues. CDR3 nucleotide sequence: TGTGCCAGCAGCTTGGATGTAGCCTACGAGCAGTACTTC. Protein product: CASSLDVAYEQYF. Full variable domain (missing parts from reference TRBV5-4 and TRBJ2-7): ETGVTQSPTHLIKTRGQQVTLRCSSQSGHNTVSWYQQALGQGPQFIFQYYREEENGRGNFPPRFSGLQFPNYSSELNVNALELDDSALYLCASSLDVAYEQYFGPGTRLTVT.

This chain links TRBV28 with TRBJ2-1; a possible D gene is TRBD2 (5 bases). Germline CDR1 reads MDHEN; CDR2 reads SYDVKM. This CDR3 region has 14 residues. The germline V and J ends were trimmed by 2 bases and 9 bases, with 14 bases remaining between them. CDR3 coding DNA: TGTGCCAGCAGTTTAAATCGGAGGTTCACTGAGCAGTTCTTC. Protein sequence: CASSLNRRFTEQFF.

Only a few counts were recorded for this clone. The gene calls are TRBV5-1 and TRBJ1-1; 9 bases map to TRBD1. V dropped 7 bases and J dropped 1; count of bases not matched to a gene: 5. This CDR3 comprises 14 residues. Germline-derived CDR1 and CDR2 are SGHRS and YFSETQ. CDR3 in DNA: TGCGCCAGCTACAGGGGGCGGGGGAACACTGAAGCTTTCTTT. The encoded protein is CASYRGRGNTEAFF.

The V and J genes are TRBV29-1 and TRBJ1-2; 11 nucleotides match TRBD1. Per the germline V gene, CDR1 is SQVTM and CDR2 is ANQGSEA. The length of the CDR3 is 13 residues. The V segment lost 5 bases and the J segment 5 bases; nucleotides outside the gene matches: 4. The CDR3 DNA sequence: TGCAGCGTTAACCGGGACAGGGGGTATGGCTACACCTTC. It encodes CSVNRDRGYGYTF.

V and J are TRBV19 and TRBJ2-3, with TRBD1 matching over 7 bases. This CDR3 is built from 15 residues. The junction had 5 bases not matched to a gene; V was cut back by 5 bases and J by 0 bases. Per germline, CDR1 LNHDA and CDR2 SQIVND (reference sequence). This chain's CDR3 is CASSPTGVSTDTQYF. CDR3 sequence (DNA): TGTGCCAGTAGTCCCACAGGGGTCAGCACAGATACGCAGTATTTT.

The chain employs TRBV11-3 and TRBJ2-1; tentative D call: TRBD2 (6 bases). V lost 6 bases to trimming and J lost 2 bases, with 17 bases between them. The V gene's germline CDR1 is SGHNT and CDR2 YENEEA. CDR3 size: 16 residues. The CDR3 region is CASSRGGTSTYNEQFF. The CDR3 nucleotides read TGTGCCAGCAGTCGAGGTGGGACTTCCACCTACAATGAGCAGTTCTTC.

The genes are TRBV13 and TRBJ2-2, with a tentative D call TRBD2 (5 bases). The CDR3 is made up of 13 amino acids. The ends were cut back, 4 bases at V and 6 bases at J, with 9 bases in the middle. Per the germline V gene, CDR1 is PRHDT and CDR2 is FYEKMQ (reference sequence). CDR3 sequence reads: CASSSLGAGELFF. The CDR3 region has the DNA TGTGCCAGCAGCTCCCTCGGGGCCGGGGAGCTGTTTTTT.

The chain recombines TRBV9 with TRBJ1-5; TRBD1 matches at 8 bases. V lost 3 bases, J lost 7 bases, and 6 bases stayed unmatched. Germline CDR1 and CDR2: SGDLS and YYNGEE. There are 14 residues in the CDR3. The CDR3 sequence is CASSGGQGRQPQHF. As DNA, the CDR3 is TGTGCCAGCAGCGGCGGACAGGGCAGGCAGCCCCAGCATTTT.

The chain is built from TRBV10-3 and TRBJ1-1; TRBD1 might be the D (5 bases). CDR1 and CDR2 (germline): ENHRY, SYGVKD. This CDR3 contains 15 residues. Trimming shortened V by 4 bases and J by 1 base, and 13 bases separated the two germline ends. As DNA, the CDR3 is TGTGCCATCAGTGGGGGGGGGACGAGGAACACTGAAGCTTTCTTT. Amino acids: CAISGGGTRNTEAFF.

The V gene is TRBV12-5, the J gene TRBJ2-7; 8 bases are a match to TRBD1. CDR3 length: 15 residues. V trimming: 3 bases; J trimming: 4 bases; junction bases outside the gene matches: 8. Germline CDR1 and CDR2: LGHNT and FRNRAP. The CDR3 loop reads CASGFPAGGYYEQYF. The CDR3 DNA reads TGTGCTAGTGGTTTTCCGGCAGGGGGCTATTACGAGCAGTACTTC.

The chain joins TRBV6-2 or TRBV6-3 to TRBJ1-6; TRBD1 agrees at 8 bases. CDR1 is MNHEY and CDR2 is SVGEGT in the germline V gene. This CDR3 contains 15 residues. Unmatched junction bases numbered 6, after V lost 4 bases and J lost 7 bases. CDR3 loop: CASSSTGANNSPLHF. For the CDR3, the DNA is TGTGCCAGCAGTTCGACAGGGGCGAACAATTCACCCCTCCACTTT.

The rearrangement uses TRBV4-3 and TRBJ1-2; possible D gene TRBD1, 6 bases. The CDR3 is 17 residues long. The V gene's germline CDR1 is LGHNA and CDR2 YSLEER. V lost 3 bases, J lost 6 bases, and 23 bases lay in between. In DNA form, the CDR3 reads TGCGCCAGCAGCCAGACCCCCGGGGGGCTCGCATTGAATGGCTACACCTTC. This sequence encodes CASSQTPGGLALNGYTF.

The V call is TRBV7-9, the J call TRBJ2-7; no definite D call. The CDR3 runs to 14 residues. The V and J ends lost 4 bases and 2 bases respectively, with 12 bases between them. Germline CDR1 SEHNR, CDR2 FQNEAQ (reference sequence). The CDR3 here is CASSSTLETYEQYF. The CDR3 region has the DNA TGTGCCAGCAGCTCCACCCTGGAGACCTACGAGCAGTACTTC.

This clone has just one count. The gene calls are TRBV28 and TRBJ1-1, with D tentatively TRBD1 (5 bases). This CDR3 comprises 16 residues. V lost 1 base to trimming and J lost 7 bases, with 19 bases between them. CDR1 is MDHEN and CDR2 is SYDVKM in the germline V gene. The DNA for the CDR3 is TGTGCCAGCAGTTTATCTCTAGCGGGTATAAGGGGTGAAGCTTTCTTT. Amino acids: CASSLSLAGIRGEAFF.

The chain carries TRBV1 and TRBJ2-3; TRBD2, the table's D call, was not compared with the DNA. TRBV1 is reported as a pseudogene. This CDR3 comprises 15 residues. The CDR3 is CTLIPGLEGTDTQYF. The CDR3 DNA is TGCACCCTAATCCCGGGACTCGAGGGCACAGATACGCAGTATTTT.

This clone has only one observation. The CDR3 nucleotides are TGTGCCAGCAGTTTGGGGCAGGGGGCCGTCAATGAGCAGTTCTTC. Translation: CASSLGQGAVNEQFF. The chain employs TRBV28 and TRBJ2-1; TRBD1 matches 8 bases. V dropped 3 bases and J dropped 6; count of bases not matched to a gene: 7. Germline lookup yields CDR1 MDHEN and CDR2 SYDVKM. This CDR3 comprises 15 residues. Drawing the rest from reference TRBV28 and TRBJ2-1, the complete variable domain is DVKVTQSSRYLVKRTGEKVFLECVQDMDHENMFWYRQDPGLGLRLIYFSYDVKMKEKGDIPEGYSVSREKKERFSLILESASTNQTSMYLCASSLGQGAVNEQFFGPGTRLTVL.

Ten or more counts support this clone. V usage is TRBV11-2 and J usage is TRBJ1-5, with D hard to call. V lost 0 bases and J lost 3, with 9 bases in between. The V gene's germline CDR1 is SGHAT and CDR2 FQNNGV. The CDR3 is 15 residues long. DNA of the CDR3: TGTGCCAGCAGCTTAGATCCAGGTCCCAATCAGCCCCAGCATTTT. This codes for CASSLDPGPNQPQHF.

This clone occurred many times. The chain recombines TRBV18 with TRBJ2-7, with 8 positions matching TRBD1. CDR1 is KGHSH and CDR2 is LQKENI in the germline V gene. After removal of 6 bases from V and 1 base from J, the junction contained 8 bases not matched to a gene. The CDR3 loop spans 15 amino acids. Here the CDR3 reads CASSPGTGLSYEQYV. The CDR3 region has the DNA TGTGCCAGCTCCCCCGGGACAGGCTTGTCCTACGAGCAGTACGTC.

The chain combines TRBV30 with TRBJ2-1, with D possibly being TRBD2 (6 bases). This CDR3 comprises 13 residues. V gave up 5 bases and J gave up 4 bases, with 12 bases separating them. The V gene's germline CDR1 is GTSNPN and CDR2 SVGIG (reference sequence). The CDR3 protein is CAWSGTPYNEQFF. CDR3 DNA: TGTGCCTGGTCCGGGACTCCGTACAATGAGCAGTTCTTC.